This TCR beta chain was recovered during a study of shared clonotypes between healthy human individuals. Each subset's genomic DNA was split evenly across several immunoSEQ plates. Clones were read by immunoSEQ multiplex PCR, and TCRdb kept only the in-frame ones, dropping some. The sample includes around 88,000 clones, around 67% seen only once; the top ten take more than 40%. This clone has just a few counts. Donors were healthy HIV-negative adults without recently reported acute infections or vaccinations. CDR3 size: 15 residues. Trimming at V came to 3 bases and at J to 5 bases, leaving 8 bases not matched to a gene. Germline-derived CDR1 and CDR2 are MNHEY and SMNVEV (reference sequence).

The TCR originated in a man in his thirties or forties in good health. The sample consisted of memory CD8+ T cells sorted from blood. Subset here: CD45RO+ cells pooled with CCR7-negative TemRA cells. V is TRBV27 and J is TRBJ2-5; 8 bases are shared with TRBD2. CDR3 in amino acids: CASSFQRTSWETQYF. CDR3 nucleotide sequence: TGTGCCAGCAGTTTCCAAAGGACTAGCTGGGAGACCCAGTACTTC.